One sample yielded the 22 T cell receptor beta chains listed below, sequenced in a study of blood T cell repertoires in COVID-19. Generated by immunoSEQ multiplex PCR, the TCRdb table keeps only in-frame clones and is missing some. The top ten hold roughly a sixth of the sample, which has over 90,000 clones, about 87% seen once. Specimen: peripheral blood. These receptors were collected from a human donor in a cohort sampled during active COVID-19.

The CDR3, as DNA: TGCGCCAGCAGCTTGGGACAAGGTGGCGAGCAGTACTTC. Its protein is CASSLGQGGEQYF. The V and J genes are TRBV5-1 and TRBJ2-7, with no clear D. Germline values: CDR1 SGHRS, CDR2 YFSETQ. Between the trimmed V and J ends, which lost 0 bases and 6 bases, there was a span of 10 bases. This CDR3 has 13 amino acids.

J is TRBJ2-3 and V is TRBV19; D is perhaps TRBD2 (6 bases). The CDR3 runs 16 residues. Looked up from germline, CDR1 is LNHDA and CDR2 is SQIVND (reference sequence). V lost 5 bases and J lost 2, with 17 bases in between. CDR3 residues: CASSLYSRGITDTQYF. The CDR3 bases are TGTGCCAGTAGTCTCTACTCGCGGGGCATCACAGATACGCAGTATTTT.

This clone occurred a few times. The genes are TRBV7-3 and TRBJ2-7; the D gene is possibly TRBD1 (5 bases). CDR1 and CDR2 (germline): SGHTA, FQGTGA. There are 13 residues in the CDR3. V was cut by 5 bases and J by 3 bases, with 11 bases left in between. CDR3 amino acids: CASSRGHLYEQYF. The CDR3 DNA is TGTGCCAGCAGCCGTGGACACCTCTACGAGCAGTACTTC.

The rearrangement uses TRBV3-1 (or the pseudogene TRBV3-2) and TRBJ2-1; tentative D call: TRBD2 (5 bases). Per germline, CDR1 LGHDT and CDR2 YNNKEL (reference sequence). Trimming cost V 0 bases and J 9 bases, with 9 bases left between them. The CDR3 has 13 residues. The CDR3 DNA sequence: TGTGCCAGCAGCCAAGATCGCGGGTCTGAGCAGTTCTTC. This gives the protein CASSQDRGSEQFF.

The CDR3 bases are TGTGCCAGCACCGCGGCGGGACAGGGTGTCACTGAAGCTTTCTTT. It translates to CASTAAGQGVTEAFF. The chain combines TRBV7-9 with TRBJ1-1, with TRBD1 matching 9 bases. The CDR3 has 15 amino acids. V was clipped by 7 bases and J by 4 bases; unmatched bases: 10. The V gene's germline CDR1 is SEHNR and CDR2 FQNEAQ (reference sequence).

This clone turned up a few times. The rearrangement uses TRBV6-5 and TRBJ1-1, with TRBD1 identical over 7 bases. The trim removed 3 bases at V and 6 bases at J, leaving 7 bases unmatched. Germline CDR1 and CDR2: MNHEY and SVGAGI. The CDR3 totals 14 residues. CDR3 DNA: TGTGCCAGCAGTTATAAGGGGGCTCCAGCTGAAGCTTTCTTT. This encodes CASSYKGAPAEAFF.

This chain joins TRBV7-3 and TRBJ2-1, with D possibly matching TRBD2 (6 bases). With 5 bases removed from V and 3 bases from J, the gap between germline ends came to 17 bases. CDR3 length: 16 amino acids. CDR1 SGHTA and CDR2 FQGTGA come from the germline V gene. The CDR3 bases are TGTGCCAGCAGCCTCGGGACCGCCGGGGGCTACAATGAGCAGTTCTTC. Protein: CASSLGTAGGYNEQFF. Supplemented by reference TRBV7-3 and TRBJ2-1, the full variable domain reads GAGVSQTPSNKVTEKGKYVELRCDPISGHTALYWYRQSLGQGPEFLIYFQGTGAADDSGLPNDRFFAVRPEGSVSTLKIQRTERGDSAVYLCASSLGTAGGYNEQFFGPGTRLTVL.

The chain carries TRBV6-6 and TRBJ1-2, with D uncertain. CDR3 length equals 13 residues. CDR1 is MNHNY, CDR2 SVGAGI, per germline (reference sequence). The ends were cut back, 2 bases at V and 7 bases at J, with 11 bases in the middle. This CDR3 reads CASSYVSVGGYTF. Here the CDR3 DNA reads TGTGCCAGCAGTTACGTTTCAGTTGGTGGCTACACCTTC.

J is TRBJ1-2 and V is TRBV7-3; no firm D call. With 5 bases removed from V and 3 bases from J, the gap between germline ends came to 16 bases. Germline CDR1 reads SGHTA; CDR2 reads FQGTGA. The CDR3 is 15 residues long. The CDR3 DNA reads as TGTGCCAGCAGCCCTGCCGGGGTTCCTGACTATGGCTACACCTTC. Translating it yields CASSPAGVPDYGYTF. The full variable domain, its missing parts supplied by reference TRBV7-3 and TRBJ1-2, is GAGVSQTPSNKVTEKGKYVELRCDPISGHTALYWYRQSLGQGPEFLIYFQGTGAADDSGLPNDRFFAVRPEGSVSTLKIQRTERGDSAVYLCASSPAGVPDYGYTFGSGTRLTVV.

The chain uses TRBV19 and TRBJ2-7; 9 bases are shared with TRBD1. The germline V gene has CDR1 LNHDA and CDR2 SQIVND (reference sequence). V shed 6 bases, J shed 4 bases, and the junction held 7 bases outside the gene matches. CDR3 size: 14 residues. The CDR3 spells CASSPRTGVYEQYF. CDR3 DNA: TGTGCCAGTAGCCCCCGGACAGGGGTTTACGAGCAGTACTTC.

The chain carries TRBV5-1 and TRBJ2-7, with D possibly TRBD2 on 5 matching bases. Germline V gene data show CDR1 as SGHRS and CDR2 as YFSETQ. V shed 1 base and J shed 6 bases, with 11 bases lying between them. CDR3 length: 13 residues. The CDR3 DNA sequence: TGCGCCAGCAGCTTGTCGGAGGTTTTCGAGCAGTACTTC. The encoded protein is CASSLSEVFEQYF. Combining the CDR3 with reference TRBV5-1 and TRBJ2-7 gives the whole variable domain KAGVTQTPRYLIKTRGQQVTLSCSPISGHRSVSWYQQTPGQGLQFLFEYFSETQRNKGNFPGRFSGRQFSNSRSEMNVSTLELGDSALYLCASSLSEVFEQYFGPGTRLTVT.

J is TRBJ2-1 and V is TRBV19, with 14 bases that match TRBD2. Trimming took 4 bases from V and 2 from J; bases not matched to a gene: 4. This CDR3 is 17 amino acids long. The germline V gene has CDR1 LNHDA and CDR2 SQIVND (reference sequence). The CDR3 DNA follows: TGTGCCAGTAGTACGAGACTAGCGGGGGGGGCCTACAATGAGCAGTTCTTC. Its translation is CASSTRLAGGAYNEQFF.

The rearrangement links TRBV19 to TRBJ1-2; 7 bases are shared with TRBD1. Germline V gene sequence: CDR1 LNHDA, CDR2 SQIVND (reference sequence). The CDR3 loop spans 14 amino acids. The junction had 2 bases not matched to a gene; V was cut back by 4 bases and J by 0 bases. The CDR3 DNA follows: TGTGCCAGTAGTAGGACAGGACCTAACTATGGCTACACCTTC. Its protein product is CASSRTGPNYGYTF.

The sample holds one count of this clone. J is TRBJ2-6 and V is TRBV7-3, with 7 bases identical to TRBD1. This CDR3 comprises 13 residues. The germline gives CDR1 SGHTA, CDR2 FQGTGA. Unmatched junction bases numbered 7, after V lost 4 bases and J lost 13 bases. CDR3 region: CASSSQGQQVLTF. As DNA, the CDR3 is TGTGCCAGCAGCTCACAGGGACAGCAGGTCCTGACTTTC.

The V and J genes are TRBV25-1 and TRBJ2-1; 9 bases match TRBD1. The V segment lost 6 bases and the J segment 9 bases; nucleotides outside the gene matches: 6. From germline, CDR1 is MGHDK and CDR2 SYGVNS. The CDR3 is 13 residues long. CDR3 in DNA: TGTGCCAGCAGCTACAGGGGGCAAGGTGAGCAGTTCTTC. It is translated as CASSYRGQGEQFF.

The chain carries TRBV6-5 and TRBJ2-1; 9 nucleotides match TRBD1. In germline, CDR1 is MNHEY, CDR2 SVGAGI. V shed 8 bases and J 2 bases; nucleotides not matched to a gene: 7. CDR3 size: 15 residues. The CDR3 loop is CASRKGDRAYNEQFF. The CDR3, as DNA: TGTGCCAGCCGGAAGGGGGACAGGGCCTACAATGAGCAGTTCTTC.

The chain combines TRBV19 with TRBJ2-1; 13 positions agree with TRBD2. Losses at the gene ends were 4 bases for V and 8 bases for J; bases not matched to a gene: 11. Germline assignment: CDR1 LNHDA and CDR2 SQIVND (reference sequence). There are 17 residues in the CDR3. DNA of the CDR3: TGTGCCAGTAGTACTAGGACTAGCGGGGGCCTGAGGGATGAGCAGTTCTTC. Residues: CASSTRTSGGLRDEQFF. The entire variable domain, with the rest obtained from reference TRBV19 and TRBJ2-1, is as follows: DGGITQSPKYLFRKEGQNVTLSCEQNLNHDAMYWYRQDPGQGLRLIYYSQIVNDFQKGDIAEGYSVSREKKESFPLTVTSAQKNPTAFYLCASSTRTSGGLRDEQFFGPGTRLTVL.

This chain links TRBV7-8 with TRBJ1-4; D is uncertain. Germline CDR1 and CDR2: SGHVS and FQNEAQ. Trimming shortened V by 3 bases and J by 8 bases, and 10 bases separated the two germline ends. CDR3 length: 13 amino acids. The CDR3 loop reads CASSLAGIEKLFF. The CDR3 DNA reads as TGTGCCAGCAGCTTGGCAGGAATCGAAAAACTGTTTTTT.

The rearrangement joins TRBV11-2 to TRBJ2-3, with 8 nucleotides matching TRBD2. There are 15 residues in the CDR3. J gave up 6 bases and V 3 bases, and 8 bases lay outside the gene matches. Germline CDR1 and CDR2: SGHAT and FQNNGV. The chain's CDR3 is CASSFLRGGLDTQYF. For the CDR3, the DNA is TGTGCCAGCAGCTTTCTCCGGGGGGGTCTCGATACGCAGTATTTT.

The chain uses TRBV5-4 and TRBJ1-1; D might be TRBD1 (5 bases). Germline CDR1 reads SGHNT; CDR2 reads YYREEE (reference sequence). This CDR3 spans 14 amino acids. Trimming shortened V by 0 bases and J by 1 base, and 7 bases separated the two germline ends. The CDR3 reads CASSLVGANTEAFF. In nucleotides, the CDR3 is TGTGCCAGCAGCTTGGTAGGGGCGAACACTGAAGCTTTCTTT.

V is TRBV6-5 and J is TRBJ2-7; TRBD2 matches at 8 bases. The CDR3 runs to 15 residues. The V segment lost 6 bases and the J segment 3 bases; nucleotides outside the gene matches: 10. Germline-derived CDR1 and CDR2 are MNHEY and SVGAGI. The chain's CDR3 is CASRPRLAGNYEQYF. CDR3 sequence (DNA): TGTGCCAGCAGACCAAGGTTAGCGGGGAACTACGAGCAGTACTTC.

This rearrangement joins TRBV3-1 (or the pseudogene TRBV3-2) to TRBJ2-1, with 9 bases matching TRBD2. The CDR3 has 12 amino acids. In germline, CDR1 is LGHDT, CDR2 YNNKEL (reference sequence). Trimming cost V 4 bases and J 12 bases; bases outside gene matches: 4. This CDR3 is CASSPRRGGQFF. The CDR3 DNA reads TGTGCCAGCAGCCCTAGGCGGGGGGGGCAGTTCTTC.